These T cell receptor beta chains were read from a single sample in a study of shared clonotypes between healthy human individuals. Sequencing was performed with immunoSEQ multiplex PCR; in TCRdb, only in-frame clones are kept and a portion is missing. The sample shows some 2,400,000 clones, approximately 94% of them seen only once. Sequenced sample: naive CD4+ T cells sorted from blood. The receptor source for this set is a man between 18 and 35 years old in good health. Each CDR3 is given with its conserved first and last residue. D genes are given only for firm matches. Part of the rows lack a size; the others show once, few, many or a class for expanded clones.

size: NA; J: TRBJ1-2; V: TRBV9; D: NA; DNA: TGTGCCAGCAGCTCGGGGCCTGGCTACACCTTC; CDR3: CASSSGPGYTF
size: NA; J: TRBJ1-1; V: TRBV19; D: NA; DNA: TGTGCCAGTAGTATGCGGGCAGGCATGAACACTGAAGCTTTCTTT; CDR3: CASSMRAGMNTEAFF
size: NA; J: TRBJ2-4; V: TRBV7-2; D: NA; DNA: TGTGCCAGCAGCTTCGCCCGGCAGGGAAGCATTCAGTACTTC; CDR3: CASSFARQGSIQYF
size: NA; J: TRBJ2-7; V: TRBV29-1; D: NA; DNA: TGCAGCGTTGGTAACCCAGGGAGCAACGAGCAGTACTTC; CDR3: CSVGNPGSNEQYF
size: NA; J: TRBJ1-1; V: TRBV7-9; D: NA; DNA: TGTGCCAGCAGCCGTGACGCGGGACCCACTGAAGCTTTCTTT; CDR3: CASSRDAGPTEAFF
size: NA; J: TRBJ2-7; V: TRBV6-5; D: TRBD2; DNA: TGTGCCAGCAGTTACTCGACGACTAGCGGGACTTACGAGCAGTACTTC; CDR3: CASSYSTTSGTYEQYF
size: NA; J: TRBJ2-1; V: TRBV6-5; D: NA; DNA: TGTGCCAGCAGTTACGATAAAGGTAATGAGCAGTTCTTC; CDR3: CASSYDKGNEQFF
size: NA; J: TRBJ2-7; V: TRBV6-1; D: NA; DNA: TGTGCCAGCAGTGGATCAGTCGGCGGGGCAGCCTACGAGCAGTACTTC; CDR3: CASSGSVGGAAYEQYF
size: NA; J: TRBJ2-5; V: TRBV7-9; D: NA; DNA: TGTGCCAGCAGCTCTACACTAGAACAAGAGACCCAGTACTTC; CDR3: CASSSTLEQETQYF
size: NA; J: TRBJ2-7; V: TRBV10-3; D: NA; DNA: TGTGCCATCAGTGGATACATCTCGGGAGCTAGCGAGCAGTACTTC; CDR3: CAISGYISGASEQYF
size: NA; J: TRBJ2-7; V: TRBV6-4; D: NA; DNA: TGTGCCAGCAGTGAGGGCCGCCACGAGCAGTACTTC; CDR3: CASSEGRHEQYF
size: NA; J: TRBJ1-1; V: TRBV10-3; D: NA; DNA: TGTGCCATCAGTGAGCGCGGGGGGGGAAACACTGAAGCTTTCTTT; CDR3: CAISERGGGNTEAFF
size: NA; J: TRBJ2-2; V: TRBV5-4; D: NA; DNA: TGTGCCAGCAGCTTGGAACGGAACACCGGGGAGCTGTTTTTT; CDR3: CASSLERNTGELFF
size: once; J: TRBJ2-7; V: TRBV6-6; D: TRBD1; DNA: TGTGCCAGCAGCCGGTCCCCGGGACAGGTTGCCTACGAGCAGTACTTC; CDR3: CASSRSPGQVAYEQYF
size: NA; J: TRBJ1-3; V: TRBV18; D: TRBD1; DNA: TGTGCCAGCTCACCTGGGACAGTCTCTGGAAACACCATATATTTT; CDR3: CASSPGTVSGNTIYF
size: few; J: TRBJ1-2; V: TRBV19; D: NA; DNA: TGTGCCAGTAACCCGGGGACGGCCCCCTATGGCTACACCTTC; CDR3: CASNPGTAPYGYTF
size: NA; J: TRBJ1-5; V: TRBV18; D: NA; DNA: TGTGCCAGCTCACTTTGGGACACCCATAGCAATCAGCCCCAGCATTTT; CDR3: CASSLWDTHSNQPQHF
size: NA; J: TRBJ2-7; V: TRBV7-9; D: NA; DNA: TGTGCCAGCAGCTTTATCACCGGGAAGGGGGCCTACGAGCAGTACTTC; CDR3: CASSFITGKGAYEQYF
size: NA; J: TRBJ1-6; V: TRBV2; D: NA; DNA: TGTGCCAGCAGTGGACAGGCGGACAATAATTCACCCCTCCACTTT; CDR3: CASSGQADNNSPLHF
size: NA; J: TRBJ1-1; V: TRBV14; D: NA; DNA: TGTGCCAGCAGCCAACTCGCGTTTCGGGGGGACACTGAAGCTTTCTTT; CDR3: CASSQLAFRGDTEAFF
size: once; J: TRBJ1-6; V: TRBV5-1; D: NA; DNA: TGCGCCAGCAGTCGGGACAATTCACCCCTCCACTTT; CDR3: CASSRDNSPLHF
size: NA; J: TRBJ2-7; V: TRBV7-9; D: NA; DNA: TGTGCCAGCAGCTTAGCACTCGACAGGAACTACGAGCAGTACTTC; CDR3: CASSLALDRNYEQYF
size: NA; J: TRBJ1-6; V: TRBV2; D: NA; DNA: TGTGCCAGCAGTCCGGGGACACCCAATTCACCCCTCCACTTT; CDR3: CASSPGTPNSPLHF
size: NA; J: TRBJ2-7; V: TRBV6-5; D: TRBD2; DNA: TGTGCCAGCAACCGGTATAGCGGGAACACCTACGAGCAGTACTTC; CDR3: CASNRYSGNTYEQYF
size: NA; J: TRBJ1-3; V: TRBV30; D: NA; DNA: TGTGCCTGGAGTGTACGGCGTGGGTCTGGAAACACCATATATTTT; CDR3: CAWSVRRGSGNTIYF
size: NA; J: TRBJ2-3; V: TRBV7-9; D: TRBD2; DNA: TGTGCCAGCAGCTCGAGCGGGACGGCCACAGATACGCAGTATTTT; CDR3: CASSSSGTATDTQYF
size: NA; J: TRBJ2-2; V: TRBV7-9; D: TRBD1; DNA: TGTGCCAGCAGCTTGGGACAGGGAAGTACCGGGGAGCTGTTTTTT; CDR3: CASSLGQGSTGELFF
size: once; J: TRBJ1-6; V: TRBV9; D: TRBD1; DNA: TGTGCCAGCAGCGTCGAAAAGGGACAGCTAAATTCACCCCTCCACTTT; CDR3: CASSVEKGQLNSPLHF
size: NA; J: TRBJ1-1; V: TRBV6-1; D: TRBD1; DNA: TGTGCCAGCAGTGCCCACTTAGGCAGGGGGCTTTTGGGGAACACTGAAGCTTTCTTT; CDR3: CASSAHLGRGLLGNTEAFF
size: once; J: TRBJ1-5; V: TRBV6-5; D: NA; DNA: TGTGCCAGCAGTCGGGGAAAACAGGGAAATCAGCCCCAGCATTTT; CDR3: CASSRGKQGNQPQHF
size: NA; J: TRBJ2-5; V: TRBV7-9; D: TRBD1; DNA: TGTGCCAGCAGCCGGACAGGTGAAGCGAAGACCCAGTACTTC; CDR3: CASSRTGEAKTQYF
size: NA; J: TRBJ2-3; V: TRBV10-3; D: NA; DNA: TGTGCCATCAGTGCGGGGGATACGCAGTATTTT; CDR3: CAISAGDTQYF
size: NA; J: TRBJ2-5; V: TRBV7-8; D: NA; DNA: TGTGCCAGCGGACGGGGGCGGCTAGAGACCCAGTACTTC; CDR3: CASGRGRLETQYF
size: NA; J: TRBJ1-2; V: TRBV29-1; D: NA; DNA: TGCAGCGTTGATGTGGGGGGCATTGGCTACACCTTC; CDR3: CSVDVGGIGYTF
size: NA; J: TRBJ1-2; V: TRBV27; D: NA; DNA: TGTGCCAGCAGTCATACAGGGACATGGAACTATGGCTACACCTTC; CDR3: CASSHTGTWNYGYTF
size: once; J: TRBJ1-3; V: TRBV16; D: NA; DNA: TGTGCCAGCAGCCAAGGGCAGCAACCCTCTGGAAACACCATATATTTT; CDR3: CASSQGQQPSGNTIYF
size: NA; J: TRBJ1-2; V: TRBV9; D: TRBD1; DNA: TGTGCCAGCAGCAGGACAGGGAACTATGGCTACACCTTC; CDR3: CASSRTGNYGYTF
size: NA; J: TRBJ2-1; V: TRBV14; D: TRBD2; DNA: TGTGCCAGCAGGGCCGGGACTAGCGGGAGTTATGAGCAGTTCTTC; CDR3: CASRAGTSGSYEQFF
size: NA; J: TRBJ2-1; V: TRBV6-4; D: NA; DNA: TGTGCCAGCAGTGAGTCCTGGGGCCCGAGCTCCTACAATGAGCAGTTCTTC; CDR3: CASSESWGPSSYNEQFF
size: NA; J: TRBJ2-1; V: TRBV4-1; D: NA; DNA: TGCGCCAGCAGCCAAGTTGGGGATTCGGGGAAAAACTGGCAGTTCTTC; CDR3: CASSQVGDSGKNWQFF
size: NA; J: TRBJ1-5; V: TRBV7-9; D: TRBD1; DNA: TGTGCCAGCAGCTGGACAGGGGCTCAGCCCCAGCATTTT; CDR3: CASSWTGAQPQHF
size: NA; J: TRBJ2-5; V: TRBV18; D: NA; DNA: TGTGCCAGCTCACCTGCTAGCGTGGAGACCCAGTACTTC; CDR3: CASSPASVETQYF
size: NA; J: TRBJ1-2; V: TRBV7-9; D: TRBD1; DNA: TGTGCCAGCAGCTCCCAAGTTCCGACAGGGGATGGCTACACCTTC; CDR3: CASSSQVPTGDGYTF
size: NA; J: TRBJ2-3; V: TRBV5-1; D: TRBD2; DNA: TGCGCCAGCAGCTTGTTTAGCGGGGGGCCTGGGATAGATACGCAGTATTTT; CDR3: CASSLFSGGPGIDTQYF
size: NA; J: TRBJ2-4; V: TRBV27; D: NA; DNA: TGTGCCAGCAGTTTATCGACAGGAGCCCTCTCCAAAAACATTCAGTACTTC; CDR3: CASSLSTGALSKNIQYF
size: NA; J: TRBJ1-2; V: TRBV6-1; D: NA; DNA: TGTGCCAGCAGTGAAAATTTGGCAGATTCTGTCGGTGGCTACACCTTC; CDR3: CASSENLADSVGGYTF